A selection of T cell receptor beta chains follows, all from one sample in a study of blood T cell repertoires in COVID-19. The assay was immunoSEQ multiplex PCR, and TCRdb's table has in-frame clones only and misses some. This sample has 150,000 or so clones; 86% occur once, and the top ten carry over 9.5%. Sequencing used peripheral blood. These TCRs come from a woman in her seventies with COVID-19, enrolled during active disease. Both conserved end residues are part of each CDR3. D genes are given only for firm matches. Only part of the rows carry a size: once, few, many, or a class if the clone is expanded.

abundance	j_gene	v_gene	d_gene	CDR3nt	CDR3aa
NA	TRBJ1-4	TRBV28	NA	TGTGCCAGCAGTTTTGGGGGCGCAACTAATGAAAAACTGTTTTTT	CASSFGGATNEKLFF
NA	TRBJ2-5	TRBV5-5	NA	TGTGCCAGCAGCCAGTACAGGGGGGGCCAAGAGACCCAGTACTTC	CASSQYRGGQETQYF
NA	TRBJ2-5	TRBV18	TRBD2	TGTGCCAGCTCGCCGGGACTAGCTCAAGAGACCCAGTACTTC	CASSPGLAQETQYF
NA	TRBJ1-5	TRBV15	TRBD1	TGTGCCACCAGCAGATTTAGGACAGGGGGCGTCTCTTTTGAGCCCCAGCATTTT	CATSRFRTGGVSFEPQHF
NA	TRBJ1-3	TRBV9	TRBD1	TGTGCCAGCAGCAGGGACAGGGGGCCTGAAACTGGAAACACCATATATTTT	CASSRDRGPETGNTIYF
NA	TRBJ1-3	TRBV2	NA	TGTGCCAGCAGTGAATCGGGACTCGCAGGAAACACCATATATTTT	CASSESGLAGNTIYF
once	TRBJ1-3	TRBV7-2	TRBD1	TGTGCCAGCAGCTCGGGACAGCCTGGGAGAAACACCATATATTTT	CASSSGQPGRNTIYF
NA	TRBJ2-1	TRBV6-4	NA	TGTGCCAGCAGTGCCCTCGCGGGGCGGATCAGCTCCTACAATGAGCAGTTCTTC	CASSALAGRISSYNEQFF
NA	TRBJ2-2	TRBV5-4	TRBD2	TGTGCCAGCAGCGGGGGGGGTACCGGGGAGCTGTTTTTT	CASSGGGTGELFF
NA	TRBJ2-2	TRBV19	TRBD1	TGTGCCAGTAGTATTCGGGACAGGATCCTTCCCGGGGAGCTGTTTTTT	CASSIRDRILPGELFF
NA	TRBJ1-1	TRBV5-1	NA	TGCGCCAGCAGGTCCCTGCTAGAGGGCGTGACTGAAGCTTTCTTT	CASRSLLEGVTEAFF
NA	TRBJ1-5	TRBV5-1	NA	TGCGCCAGCAGCTTCGGGTCGCCTCGAGTTAGCAATCAGCCCCAGCATTTT	CASSFGSPRVSNQPQHF
NA	TRBJ1-2	TRBV29-1	TRBD1	TGCAGCGTTCATCAGGGGGATGGCTATGGCTACACCTTC	CSVHQGDGYGYTF
NA	TRBJ2-3	TRBV5-4	NA	TGTGCCAGCAGCCCTTCGGGCTCGCGGGCCACAGATACGCAGTATTTT	CASSPSGSRATDTQYF
once	TRBJ2-1	TRBV5-4	TRBD2	TGTGCCAGCAGCAAGACTAGCGGGGGGACCTACAATGAGCAGTTCTTC	CASSKTSGGTYNEQFF
NA	TRBJ2-1	TRBV5-1	TRBD2	TGCGCCAGCAGCTTGGGAGGACTAGCGGGGAGGGATGAGCAGTTCTTC	CASSLGGLAGRDEQFF
NA	TRBJ2-7	TRBV13	TRBD2	TGTGCCAGCAGCACCCAGCGGGGGGCCTACGAGCAGTACTTC	CASSTQRGAYEQYF
NA	TRBJ2-5	TRBV7-9	TRBD1	TGTGCCAGCAGCTTAGGGGGCGCCGGACAGGGGGATCCCCAGTACTTC	CASSLGGAGQGDPQYF
once	TRBJ1-5	TRBV19	NA	TGTGCCAGTAGTATAAGAGGTCGAAATCAGCCCCAGCATTTT	CASSIRGRNQPQHF
NA	TRBJ1-3	TRBV7-2	TRBD1	TGTGCCAGCAGCTTGGGACAGGGGTCGGGAAACACCATATATTTT	CASSLGQGSGNTIYF
NA	TRBJ2-1	TRBV19	TRBD2	TGTGCCAGCGCTTCATCGGCTAGCGGGTTGAACAATGAGCAGTTCTTC	CASASSASGLNNEQFF
NA	TRBJ2-5	TRBV7-6	TRBD2	TGTGCCAGCACCTCCGCGGCGGGGGGCGGCCCAGAGACCCAGTACTTC	CASTSAAGGGPETQYF
once	TRBJ1-1	TRBV10-3	NA	TGTGCCATTCGAGGGATCGACACTGAAGCTTTCTTT	CAIRGIDTEAFF
NA	TRBJ1-6	TRBV11-2	NA	TGTGCCAGCAGCTTAGGGGCGGGCGGGGCCTATAATTCACCCCTCCACTTT	CASSLGAGGAYNSPLHF
few	TRBJ2-7	TRBV6-1	NA	TGTGCCAGCAGTGAATCCGGGGGAGAAGGGTACGAGCAGTACTTC	CASSESGGEGYEQYF
NA	TRBJ2-3	TRBV27	TRBD2	TGTGCCAGCAGTTTAAGCGGGAGGAGTGGGGATACGCAGTATTTT	CASSLSGRSGDTQYF
NA	TRBJ2-7	TRBV11-2	NA	TGTGCCAGCAGCTTAGACAGGGAATACGAGCAGTACTTC	CASSLDREYEQYF
NA	TRBJ2-2	TRBV9	NA	TGTGCCAGCGGGGGCCCTTCGAACACCGGGGAGCTGTTTTTT	CASGGPSNTGELFF
NA	TRBJ2-7	TRBV6-1	TRBD1	TGTGCCAGCAGTGAATCGGAGACAGGGGGCTCCTACGAGCAGTACTTC	CASSESETGGSYEQYF
NA	TRBJ2-5	TRBV5-1	TRBD2	TGCGCCAGCAGCTTGTCGCGGGGGGGGCAAGAGACCCAGTACTTC	CASSLSRGGQETQYF
NA	TRBJ2-3	TRBV28	TRBD1	TGTGCCAGCAGTAACCGGGACAGGTCAGATACGCAGTATTTT	CASSNRDRSDTQYF
NA	TRBJ1-4	TRBV5-5	NA	TGTGCCAGCAGCTTGCGAGGGAACGAAAAACTGTTTTTT	CASSLRGNEKLFF
NA	TRBJ2-2	TRBV11-3	NA	TGTGCCAGCAGGGCGGGGCACACCGGGGAGCTGTTTTTT	CASRAGHTGELFF
NA	TRBJ1-2	TRBV5-1	TRBD1	TGCGCCAGCAGCCTGGGACAGGGCATTAGCTACACCTTC	CASSLGQGISYTF
NA	TRBJ1-6	TRBV28	NA	TGTGCCAGCCGGGACAACTATAATTCACCCCTCCACTTT	CASRDNYNSPLHF
NA	TRBJ2-7	TRBV2	NA	TGTGCCAGCCTATCCGGGGTGACCTACGAGCAGTACTTC	CASLSGVTYEQYF
few	TRBJ1-4	TRBV7-8	NA	TGTGCCAGCAGCTTAAGGGCAGGGCTACGTGAAAAACTGTTTTTT	CASSLRAGLREKLFF
NA	TRBJ2-7	TRBV3-1/TRBV3-2	NA	TGTGCCAGCAGCCGCCGACAGCAGTCCTACGAGCAGTACTTC	CASSRRQQSYEQYF
NA	TRBJ1-2	TRBV7-9	NA	TGTGCCAGCAGCTTGACCGACTCTGGCTATGGCTACACCTTC	CASSLTDSGYGYTF
NA	TRBJ1-2	TRBV15	TRBD1	TGTGCCACCAGCCCAGACGGACAGGGTTTAATAGTCTACACCTTC	CATSPDGQGLIVYTF
NA	TRBJ1-1	TRBV4-2	TRBD1	TGTGCCAGCAGCCGCGGGACAGGACACACTGAAGCTTTCTTT	CASSRGTGHTEAFF
NA	TRBJ2-7	TRBV6-6	TRBD1	TGTGCCAGCAGACCGCCTCAGGGGGCCTACGAGCAGTACTTC	CASRPPQGAYEQYF
NA	TRBJ1-4	TRBV12-3/TRBV12-4	NA	TGTGCCAGCAACCTCTGGGGAGATGAAAAACTGTTTTTT	CASNLWGDEKLFF
NA	TRBJ2-6	TRBV5-4	TRBD1	TGTGCCAGCAGCCGTCCCGGGACAGGGACTGGGGCCAACGTCCTGACTTTC	CASSRPGTGTGANVLTF
NA	TRBJ2-7	TRBV24-1	NA	TGTGCCACCATGAGTTCGACCTACGAGCAGTACTTC	CATMSSTYEQYF
NA	TRBJ2-5	TRBV5-1	TRBD1	TGCGCCAGCAGCTGGGCGAACAGGGGGGCAGAGACCCAGTACTTC	CASSWANRGAETQYF
NA	TRBJ1-1	TRBV27	TRBD1	TGTGCCAGCAGTTTATCCGGGACAGGGATGAACACTGAAGCTTTCTTT	CASSLSGTGMNTEAFF
NA	TRBJ1-6	TRBV3-1/TRBV3-2	NA	TGTGCCAGCAGCCAATCGGGTAATTCACCCCTCCACTTT	CASSQSGNSPLHF
NA	TRBJ2-3	TRBV28	TRBD1	TGTGCCAGTGGGACAGGGCGGACAGATACGCAGTATTTT	CASGTGRTDTQYF
NA	TRBJ1-2	TRBV10-2	TRBD1	TGCGCCAGCAAAAAGGACAGGCGGTACTATGGCTACACCTTC	CASKKDRRYYGYTF
NA	TRBJ1-4	TRBV5-8	NA	TGTGCCAGCAGCCTCCGGGGGGCAGGGGAAAAACTGTTTTTT	CASSLRGAGEKLFF
NA	TRBJ1-1	TRBV7-3	NA	TGTGCCAGCAGCTTAACCCCGGGTACGAACACTGAAGCTTTCTTT	CASSLTPGTNTEAFF
NA	TRBJ2-1	TRBV10-3	NA	TGTGCCATCAGTGCCCTCGATAGTGAGCAGTTCTTC	CAISALDSEQFF